Shown below are 30 T cell receptor beta chains from a single sample sequenced in a study of OX40 agonist ivuxolimab in advanced cancers. The repertoire was sequenced with immunoSEQ multiplex PCR; TCRdb's copy has only in-frame clones and lacks some. The sample contains 28,000 or so clones, more than 65% of which appear only once. Source: CD4+ or CD8+ T cells sorted from blood, taken in a trial of the OX40 agonist ivuxolimab. Every receptor here comes from an adult with an advanced solid tumor such as melanoma, head and neck, liver or kidney cancer.

The V gene is TRBV7-2, the J gene TRBJ1-5; tentatively, D is TRBD1 (5 bases). Germline CDR1 SGHTA, CDR2 FQGNSA. Trimming left V 7 bases short and J 2 bases short, with 12 bases between. The length of the CDR3 is 14 residues. DNA for the CDR3: TGTGCCAGCACCTGGGGGGTGGGCAATCAGCCCCAGCATTTT. This translates into CASTWGVGNQPQHF.

The chain joins TRBV19 to TRBJ2-7, with D perhaps being TRBD1 or TRBD2 (5 bases each). Germline values: CDR1 LNHDA, CDR2 SQIVND (reference sequence). The CDR3 length is 14 residues. V dropped 5 bases and J dropped 6 bases, with 17 bases sitting between them. In DNA, the CDR3 is TGTGCCAGTAGTTTCCCGGGACCCTTCTCCGAGCAGTACTTC. This translates into CASSFPGPFSEQYF.

The chain couples TRBV6-5 to TRBJ2-7; a possible D gene is TRBD2 (7 bases). The CDR3 spans 14 residues. CDR1 MNHEY and CDR2 SVGAGI come from the germline V gene. The V gene lost 8 bases and the J gene lost 5 bases, with 19 bases spanning the gap. Here the CDR3 reads CASPLQGTTHEQYF. The CDR3 nucleotides are TGTGCCAGCCCGCTTCAGGGGACTACCCACGAGCAGTACTTC.

This sequence joins TRBV30 and TRBJ1-3; weak D call: TRBD1 (6 bases). Trimming pared 4 bases from V and 3 bases from J, leaving 10 bases between. The germline gives CDR1 GTSNPN, CDR2 SVGIG (reference sequence). This CDR3 spans 13 amino acids. The CDR3 loop reads CAWTGVGGNTIYF. Written as DNA, the CDR3 is TGTGCCTGGACAGGGGTAGGTGGAAACACCATATATTTT.

By sample share, this clone is medium-sized. This sequence joins TRBV12-5 and TRBJ1-6; no clear D gene. Germline CDR1 and CDR2: LGHNT and FRNRAP. V shed 3 bases and J shed 5 bases, with 20 bases lying between them. This CDR3 is 18 amino acids long. CDR3 residues: CASGFASAASANNSPLHF. The CDR3 region has the DNA TGTGCTAGTGGTTTTGCCTCGGCGGCTTCGGCGAATAATTCACCCCTCCACTTT. Full variable domain (rest looked up from reference TRBV12-5 and TRBJ1-6): DARVTQTPRHKVTEMGQEVTMRCQPILGHNTVFWYRQTMMQGLELLAYFRNRAPLDDSGMPKDRFSAEMPDATLATLKIQPSEPRDSAVYFCASGFASAASANNSPLHFGNGTRLTVT.

V is TRBV27 and J is TRBJ2-7; TRBD1 might be the D (6 bases). Per the germline V gene, CDR1 is MNHEY and CDR2 is SMNVEV (reference sequence). The CDR3 covers 14 residues. V lost 0 bases and J 3 bases, leaving 9 bases between the germline ends. The CDR3 DNA follows: TGTGCCAGCAGTTTATCGGGGGCGAACTACGAGCAGTACTTC. Translated: CASSLSGANYEQYF.

The chain has TRBV19 and TRBJ1-1; 8 bases are a match to TRBD1. The V gene's germline CDR1 is LNHDA and CDR2 SQIVND (reference sequence). V shed 7 bases and J 1 base; nucleotides not matched to a gene: 5. This CDR3 contains 14 residues. Here the CDR3 reads CASIRGQGNTEAFF. In nucleotides, the CDR3 is TGTGCCAGTATCCGAGGACAGGGGAACACTGAAGCTTTCTTT.

The chain carries TRBV21-1 and TRBJ1-3; TRBD1 reflects the table's D call only, with no check against the DNA. TRBV21-1 is termed a pseudogene. There are 17 residues in the CDR3. CDR3: CASSKGPQDSSGNTVYF. In DNA form, the CDR3 reads TGTGCCAGCAGCAAAGGACCGCAGGACAGCTCTGGAAACACCGTATATTTT.

The rearrangement joins TRBV5-1 to TRBJ2-3; D might be TRBD2 (6 bases). The CDR3 length is 15 residues. Germline V gene sequence: CDR1 SGHRS, CDR2 YFSETQ. V was clipped by 2 bases and J by 4 bases, with 14 bases between them. This CDR3 is CASSFSPREADTQYF. CDR3 sequence (DNA): TGCGCCAGCAGCTTCAGCCCGAGGGAGGCAGATACGCAGTATTTT. The whole variable domain, filled in from reference TRBV5-1 and TRBJ2-3, reads KAGVTQTPRYLIKTRGQQVTLSCSPISGHRSVSWYQQTPGQGLQFLFEYFSETQRNKGNFPGRFSGRQFSNSRSEMNVSTLELGDSALYLCASSFSPREADTQYFGPGTRLTVL.

The V gene is TRBV7-2, the J gene TRBJ1-5; D gene ambiguous. The V end lost 0 bases, the J end lost 5 bases, and 11 bases lay between the germline ends. CDR1 SGHTA and CDR2 FQGNSA come from the germline V gene. This CDR3 spans 15 amino acids. The CDR3 region is CASSLASGDYQPQHF. The CDR3 DNA reads as TGTGCCAGCAGCTTAGCATCCGGGGATTATCAGCCCCAGCATTTT.

The V and J genes are TRBV7-8 and TRBJ2-3; the D gene could be TRBD1 or TRBD2 (5 bases each). The V end was cut by 1 base, the J end by 0 bases, with 8 bases between. The CDR3 loop spans 15 amino acids. The germline V gene has CDR1 SGHVS and CDR2 FQNEAQ. DNA of the CDR3: TGTGCCAGCAGCTTAGTTTGGGGGAGCACAGATACGCAGTATTTT. Encoded protein: CASSLVWGSTDTQYF.

This rearrangement joins TRBV15 to TRBJ2-1, with D uncertain. There are 11 residues in the CDR3. Germline CDR1 reads LNHNV; CDR2 reads YYDKDF (reference sequence). With 3 bases removed from V and 5 bases from J, the gap between germline ends came to 2 bases. CDR3 sequence (DNA): TGTGCCACCAGCAGGCACAATGAGCAGTTCTTC. Amino acid sequence: CATSRHNEQFF. The entire variable domain, with the rest obtained from reference TRBV15 and TRBJ2-1, is as follows: DAMVIQNPRYQVTQFGKPVTLSCSQTLNHNVMYWYQQKSSQAPKLLFHYYDKDFNNEADTPDNFQSRRPNTSFCFLDIRSPGLGDTAMYLCATSRHNEQFFGPGTRLTVL.

The chain links TRBV30 to TRBJ1-5; D might be TRBD1 (6 bases). Germline CDR1 reads GTSNPN; CDR2 reads SVGIG (reference sequence). Trimming cost V 2 bases and J 5 bases, with 10 bases left between them. This CDR3 contains 13 residues. The CDR3 DNA reads TGTGCCTGGAGTCGGACAGTTGATCAGCCCCAGCATTTT. Its protein product is CAWSRTVDQPQHF.

This clone has a single count. The rearrangement uses TRBV7-8 and TRBJ1-2; possibly TRBD1 for D (5 bases). Trimming removed 5 bases at V and 6 bases at J, with 16 bases between. This CDR3 comprises 14 residues. From germline, CDR1 is SGHVS and CDR2 FQNEAQ. CDR3 loop: CASSLSGGFDGYTF. CDR3 bases: TGTGCCAGCAGCCTCTCGGGGGGGTTCGATGGCTACACCTTC.

This clone has only a few counts. V and J are TRBV5-8 and TRBJ2-5; a possible D gene is TRBD2 (7 bases). Germline CDR1 reads SGHTS; CDR2 reads YDEGEE. The CDR3 is made up of 16 amino acids. Trimming removed 1 base from V and 3 bases from J, with 16 bases in between. The CDR3 sequence is CASSLPGGLLEETQYF. The CDR3 DNA is TGTGCCAGCAGCTTGCCGGGGGGCTTGTTGGAAGAGACCCAGTACTTC.

The J gene is TRBJ2-2, the V gene TRBV21-1; the table's D gene call, TRBD1, was not cross checked with the DNA. TRBV21-1 is noted as a pseudogene. CDR3 size: 14 residues. CDR3 bases: TGTGCCAGCAGCAAAAGGGGAAGGACCGGGGAGCTGTTTTTT. It yields the protein CASSKRGRTGELFF.

This clone has just a few counts. The chain employs TRBV4-3 and TRBJ1-1, with D possibly being TRBD1 (6 bases). CDR3 length: 15 residues. Germline CDR1 LGHNA, CDR2 YSLEER. Deletions cut 0 bases from V and 0 bases from J, with 8 bases between. The chain's CDR3 is CASSQEGGMNTEAFF. The CDR3 DNA sequence: TGCGCCAGCAGCCAAGAGGGGGGCATGAACACTGAAGCTTTCTTT.

This chain uses TRBV9 with TRBJ1-1; tentative D call: TRBD1 (5 bases). The CDR3 runs 14 residues. Between the trimmed V and J ends, which lost 4 bases and 4 bases, there was a span of 14 bases. Per the germline V gene, CDR1 is SGDLS and CDR2 is YYNGEE. The CDR3 loop reads CASSRAGSTTEAFF. CDR3 coding DNA: TGTGCCAGCAGCCGCGCAGGGTCGACCACTGAAGCTTTCTTT. The full variable domain, with the rest looked up from reference TRBV9 and TRBJ1-1, is DSGVTQTPKHLITATGQRVTLRCSPRSGDLSVYWYQQSLDQGLQFLIQYYNGEERAKGNILERFSAQQFPDLHSELNLSSLELGDSALYFCASSRAGSTTEAFFGQGTRLTVV.

This chain connects TRBV4-2 to TRBJ2-2, with D possibly TRBD1 on 5 matching bases. The V end lost 4 bases, the J end lost 0 bases, and 6 bases lay between the germline ends. This CDR3 spans 14 amino acids. From germline, CDR1 is LGHNA and CDR2 YNFKEQ. In DNA form, the CDR3 reads TGTGCCAGCAGCCGGGGCTCGAACACCGGGGAGCTGTTTTTT. Translation gives CASSRGSNTGELFF.

The CDR3 DNA sequence: TGTGCCAGCAGCTTAGGGGGGATTGAAGCTTTCTTT. Translated, it gives CASSLGGIEAFF. The chain combines TRBV7-9 with TRBJ1-1; D perhaps matches TRBD1 (5 bases). The CDR3 length is 12 residues. The V end was cut by 1 base, the J end by 7 bases, with 7 bases between. CDR1 SEHNR and CDR2 FQNEAQ come from the germline V gene (reference sequence).

The chain has TRBV27 and TRBJ2-7; the D is unclear. The CDR3 contains 14 residues. With 2 bases removed from V and 6 bases from J, the gap between germline ends came to 14 bases. In germline, CDR1 is MNHEY, CDR2 SMNVEV (reference sequence). This CDR3 reads CASSLDGASREQYF. Here the CDR3 DNA reads TGTGCCAGCAGTTTAGATGGTGCCTCTCGCGAGCAGTACTTC.

The chain couples TRBV6-5 to TRBJ1-4, with 8 bases matching TRBD1. Trimming took 6 bases from V and 8 from J; bases not matched to a gene: 5. This CDR3 has 13 amino acids. The germline V gene encodes CDR1 MNHEY and CDR2 SVGAGI. The CDR3 DNA reads as TGTGCCAGCAGAGACAGGGGAGGCGAAAAACTGTTTTTT. It codes for CASRDRGGEKLFF.

The CDR3 here is CASSLGPGGNIQYF. The CDR3 region has the DNA TGTGCCAGCAGCTTGGGACCCGGAGGAAACATTCAGTACTTC. The rearrangement joins TRBV5-4 to TRBJ2-4; D may be TRBD2 (5 bases). This CDR3 region has 14 residues. Trimming cost V 0 bases and J 6 bases, with 10 bases left between them. Looked up from germline, CDR1 is SGHNT and CDR2 is YYREEE (reference sequence).

This clone was found once. The chain links TRBV19 to TRBJ1-1, with D uncertain. The CDR3 is 14 residues long. Germline V gene data show CDR1 as LNHDA and CDR2 as SQIVND (reference sequence). V was clipped by 5 bases and J by 3 bases, with 13 bases between them. Written as DNA, the CDR3 is TGTGCCAGTAGTGTTCCCGGTTTGTACACTGAAGCTTTCTTT. Amino acids: CASSVPGLYTEAFF.

The chain links TRBV7-9 to TRBJ2-7, with D uncertain. V was cut by 3 bases and J by 3 bases, with 6 bases left in between. Germline CDR1 SEHNR, CDR2 FQNEAQ (reference sequence). The CDR3 loop spans 12 amino acids. The DNA for the CDR3 is TGTGCCAGCAGCTTGTCCTTCTACGAGCAGTACTTC. This translates into CASSLSFYEQYF.

The chain couples TRBV9 to TRBJ2-1; 10 positions match TRBD2. CDR1 and CDR2 from the germline V gene are SGDLS and YYNGEE. The CDR3 is 18 residues long. Trimming cost V 5 bases and J 1 base; bases outside gene matches: 12. The CDR3 sequence: CASSPPLAGVGSYNEQFF. CDR3 sequence (DNA): TGTGCCAGCAGTCCCCCCCTAGCGGGGGTAGGATCCTACAATGAGCAGTTCTTC.

This clone has only a few counts. The chain is built from TRBV4-1 and TRBJ2-5, with 7 bases that match TRBD1. This CDR3 has 16 residues. V lost 0 bases to trimming and J lost 1 base; unmatched junction nucleotides: 5. CDR1 and CDR2 from the germline V gene are MGHRA and YSYEKL. The DNA for the CDR3 is TGCGCCAGCAGCCAAGAGGGTTGGACAGGCCAAGAGACCCAGTACTTC. As protein: CASSQEGWTGQETQYF.

This clone was seen more than once but under ten times. This chain joins TRBV10-3 and TRBJ1-2, with D maybe TRBD1 (5 bases). V was cut by 6 bases and J by 6 bases, with 17 bases left in between. CDR1 is ENHRY, CDR2 SYGVKD, per germline. CDR3 length equals 14 residues. Here the CDR3 DNA reads TGTGCCATCAGGGGGGGGGACCCCTTTGATGGCTACACCTTC. It is translated as CAIRGGDPFDGYTF.

This clone has just one count. The chain couples TRBV6-5 to TRBJ2-7; D ambiguous. The V and J ends lost 6 bases and 4 bases respectively, with 10 bases between them. The CDR3 covers 12 residues. Germline V lookup: CDR1 MNHEY, CDR2 SVGAGI. The CDR3 DNA reads as TGTGCCAGCAGCCCCGGCCCTTACGAGCAGTACTTC. Encoded protein: CASSPGPYEQYF.

The CDR3 bases are TGTGCCAGTAGTATAACAGGGCCGAACACTGAAGCTTTCTTT. It specifies CASSITGPNTEAFF. The rearrangement joins TRBV19 to TRBJ1-1; weak D call: TRBD1 (6 bases). The V end lost 2 bases, the J end lost 1 base, and 8 bases lay between the germline ends. Per germline, CDR1 LNHDA and CDR2 SQIVND (reference sequence). The CDR3 runs to 14 residues.